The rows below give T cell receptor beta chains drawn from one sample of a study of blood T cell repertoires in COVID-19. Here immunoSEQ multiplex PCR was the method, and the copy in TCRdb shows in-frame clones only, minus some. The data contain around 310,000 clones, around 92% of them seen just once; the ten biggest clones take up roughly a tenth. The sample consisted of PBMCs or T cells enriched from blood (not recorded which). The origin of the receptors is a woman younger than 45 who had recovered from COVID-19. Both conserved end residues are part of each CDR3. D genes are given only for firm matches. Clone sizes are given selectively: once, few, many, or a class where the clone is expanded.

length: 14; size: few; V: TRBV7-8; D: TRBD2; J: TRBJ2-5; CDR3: CASRPGTSFETQYF; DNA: TGTGCCAGCAGGCCCGGGACTAGCTTTGAGACCCAGTACTTC
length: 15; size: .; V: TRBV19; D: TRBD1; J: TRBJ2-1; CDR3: CASSMVRDRGEKQFF; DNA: TGTGCCAGTAGTATGGTCCGGGACAGGGGAGAAAAGCAGTTCTTC
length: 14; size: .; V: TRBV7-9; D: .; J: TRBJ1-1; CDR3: CASSPATENTEAFF; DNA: TGTGCCAGCAGCCCCGCTACAGAGAACACTGAAGCTTTCTTT
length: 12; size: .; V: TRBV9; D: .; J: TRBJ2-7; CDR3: CASSSGTPEQYF; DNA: TGTGCCAGCAGCTCCGGGACTCCCGAGCAGTACTTC
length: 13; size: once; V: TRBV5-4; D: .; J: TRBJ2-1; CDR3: CASSLTVSNEQFF; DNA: TGTGCCAGCAGCTTGACAGTAAGCAATGAGCAGTTCTTC
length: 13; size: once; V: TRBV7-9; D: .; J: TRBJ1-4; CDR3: CASRRGSDEKLFF; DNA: TGTGCCAGCAGGAGGGGGTCGGATGAAAAACTGTTTTTT
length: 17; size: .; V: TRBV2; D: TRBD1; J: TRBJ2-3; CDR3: CASSRHSQGLDTDTQYF; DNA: TGTGCCAGCAGCAGGCACTCACAGGGGCTTGACACAGATACGCAGTATTTT
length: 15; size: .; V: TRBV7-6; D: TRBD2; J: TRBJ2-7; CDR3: CASRFMSGGSYEQYF; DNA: TGTGCCAGTAGATTTATGTCGGGCGGGAGCTACGAGCAGTACTTC
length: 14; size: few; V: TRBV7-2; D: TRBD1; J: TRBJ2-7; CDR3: CASSFDRGSYEQYF; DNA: TGTGCCAGCAGCTTTGACAGGGGCTCCTACGAGCAGTACTTC
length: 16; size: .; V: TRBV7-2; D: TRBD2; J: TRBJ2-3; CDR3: CASSLVSGRASDTQYF; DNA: TGTGCCAGCAGCTTAGTTAGCGGGAGGGCCAGTGATACGCAGTATTTT
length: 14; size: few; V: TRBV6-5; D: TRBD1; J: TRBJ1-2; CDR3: CASNKGQGIDGYTF; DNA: TGTGCCAGCAATAAAGGACAGGGGATCGATGGCTACACCTTC
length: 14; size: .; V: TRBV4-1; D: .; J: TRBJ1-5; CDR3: CASSQVRASEPQHF; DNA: TGCGCCAGCAGCCAAGTACGTGCGTCGGAGCCCCAGCATTTT
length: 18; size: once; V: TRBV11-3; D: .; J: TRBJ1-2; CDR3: CASKPPGTVIDTNYGYTF; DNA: TGTGCCAGCAAGCCCCCGGGAACGGTTATTGATACTAACTATGGCTACACCTTC
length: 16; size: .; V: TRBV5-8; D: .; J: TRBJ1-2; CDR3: CASRFREAGNNYGYTF; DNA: TGTGCCAGCAGATTCAGGGAAGCTGGCAACAACTATGGCTACACCTTC
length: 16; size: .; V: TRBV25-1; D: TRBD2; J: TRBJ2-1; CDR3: CASSRTTGTTYNEQFF; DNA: TGTGCCAGCTCCAGAACCACCGGGACTACCTACAATGAGCAGTTCTTC
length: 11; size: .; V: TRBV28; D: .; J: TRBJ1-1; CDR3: CASRSLREAFF; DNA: TGTGCCAGCAGAAGTTTGAGAGAAGCTTTCTTT
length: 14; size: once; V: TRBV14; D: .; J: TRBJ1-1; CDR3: CASSQVRASTEAFF; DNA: TGTGCCAGCAGCCAAGTCAGGGCGTCCACTGAAGCTTTCTTT
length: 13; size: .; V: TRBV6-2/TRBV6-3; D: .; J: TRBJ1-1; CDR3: CASSWEPNTEAFF; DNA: TGTGCCAGCAGTTGGGAGCCGAACACTGAAGCTTTCTTT
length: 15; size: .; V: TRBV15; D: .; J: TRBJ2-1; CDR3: CATSRDPGTLNEQFF; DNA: TGTGCCACCAGCAGAGATCCCGGGACTCTAAATGAGCAGTTCTTC
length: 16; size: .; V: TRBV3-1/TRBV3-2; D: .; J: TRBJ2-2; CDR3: CASSQWVRGNTGELFF; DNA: TGTGCCAGCAGCCAATGGGTCAGGGGGAACACCGGGGAGCTGTTTTTT
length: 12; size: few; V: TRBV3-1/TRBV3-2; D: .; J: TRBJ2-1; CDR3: CASSQEGGGKFF; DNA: TGTGCCAGCAGCCAAGAAGGCGGAGGGAAGTTCTTC
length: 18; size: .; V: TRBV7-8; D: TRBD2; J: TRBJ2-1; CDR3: CASSLVLAGYSPNNEQFF; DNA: TGTGCCAGCAGCTTAGTACTAGCGGGATATTCCCCCAACAATGAGCAGTTCTTC
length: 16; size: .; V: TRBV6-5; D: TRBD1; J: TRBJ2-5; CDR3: CASSYSQDRGGWTQYF; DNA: TGTGCCAGCAGTTACTCACAAGACAGGGGAGGTTGGACCCAGTACTTC
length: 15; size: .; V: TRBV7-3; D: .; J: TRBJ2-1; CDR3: CASSLIPLELNEQFF; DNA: TGTGCCAGCAGCTTAATCCCCCTAGAACTCAATGAGCAGTTCTTC
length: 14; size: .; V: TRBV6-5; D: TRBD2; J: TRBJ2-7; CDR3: CASSYGLAGAEQYF; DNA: TGTGCCAGCAGTTACGGACTAGCGGGAGCCGAGCAGTACTTC
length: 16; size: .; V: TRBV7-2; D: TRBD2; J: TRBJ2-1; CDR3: CASSPRTSGRPLEQFF; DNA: TGTGCCAGCAGCCCTAGGACTAGCGGGAGGCCTTTAGAGCAGTTCTTC
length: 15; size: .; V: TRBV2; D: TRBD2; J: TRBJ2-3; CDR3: CASIPTSGSTDTQYF; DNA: TGTGCCAGCATCCCGACTAGCGGTAGCACAGATACGCAGTATTTT
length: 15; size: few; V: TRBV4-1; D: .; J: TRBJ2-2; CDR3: CASSQVGRATGELFF; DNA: TGCGCCAGCAGCCAAGTTGGCAGGGCCACCGGGGAGCTGTTTTTT
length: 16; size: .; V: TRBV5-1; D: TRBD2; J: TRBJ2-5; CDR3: CASSWVLAGEQETQYF; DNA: TGCGCCAGCAGCTGGGTACTAGCGGGGGAACAAGAGACCCAGTACTTC
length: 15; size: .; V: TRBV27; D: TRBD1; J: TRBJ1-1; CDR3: CASSNDRGQGTEAFF; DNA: TGTGCCAGCAGTAACGACAGGGGGCAAGGCACTGAAGCTTTCTTT
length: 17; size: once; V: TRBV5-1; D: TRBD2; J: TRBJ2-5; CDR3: CASSYRGTSGSEETQYF; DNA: TGCGCCAGCAGCTACCGAGGGACTAGCGGGAGCGAAGAGACCCAGTACTTC
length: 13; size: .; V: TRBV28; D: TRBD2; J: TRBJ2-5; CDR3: CASNASGKETQYF; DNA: TGTGCCAGCAACGCTAGCGGGAAAGAGACCCAGTACTTC
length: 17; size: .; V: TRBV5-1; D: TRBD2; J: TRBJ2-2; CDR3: CASSPTGTSRITGELFF; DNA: TGCGCCAGCAGCCCTACCGGGACTAGCCGCATCACCGGGGAGCTGTTTTTT
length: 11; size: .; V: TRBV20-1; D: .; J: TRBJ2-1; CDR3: CSAYRYNEQFF; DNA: TGCAGTGCTTACAGGTACAATGAGCAGTTCTTC
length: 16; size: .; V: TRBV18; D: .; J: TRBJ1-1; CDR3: CASSPWSNGENTEAFF; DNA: TGTGCCAGCTCACCATGGTCCAACGGAGAGAACACTGAAGCTTTCTTT
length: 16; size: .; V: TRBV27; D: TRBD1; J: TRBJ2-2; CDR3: CASSRGQGGDTGELFF; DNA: TGTGCCAGCAGTCGAGGACAGGGGGGGGACACCGGGGAGCTGTTTTTT
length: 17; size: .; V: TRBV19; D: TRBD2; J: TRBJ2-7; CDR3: CASSNGLAGVLGYEQYF; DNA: TGTGCCAGTAGTAATGGACTAGCGGGAGTATTGGGCTACGAGCAGTACTTC
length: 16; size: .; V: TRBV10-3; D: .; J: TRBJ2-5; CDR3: CAISAGHGMPQETQYF; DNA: TGTGCCATCAGTGCGGGACACGGGATGCCCCAAGAGACCCAGTACTTC
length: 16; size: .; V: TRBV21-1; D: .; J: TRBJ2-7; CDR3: CASSNPGLGLSYEQYF; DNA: TGTGCCAGCAGCAACCCGGGACTAGGTCTTTCCTACGAGCAGTACTTC
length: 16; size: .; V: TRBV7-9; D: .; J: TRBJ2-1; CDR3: CASANWEALSYNEQFF; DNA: TGTGCCAGCGCCAATTGGGAGGCTCTTTCCTACAATGAGCAGTTCTTC
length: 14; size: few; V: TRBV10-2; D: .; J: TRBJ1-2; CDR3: CASSERQPSYGYTF; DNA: TGCGCCAGCAGTGAAAGACAGCCCAGCTATGGCTACACCTTC
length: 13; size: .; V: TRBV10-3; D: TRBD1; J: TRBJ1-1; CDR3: CAISGTGDREAFF; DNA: TGTGCCATCAGTGGGACAGGAGATCGTGAAGCTTTCTTT